This T cell receptor beta chain emerged from a study of OX40 agonist ivuxolimab in advanced cancers. Concerning the study at large: Ivuxolimab was an agonistic, fully human IgG2 monoclonal antibody directed against OX40 (CD134), a costimulatory receptor. Intravenous ivuxolimab was administered to patients every 2 weeks at six dose levels: 0.01, 0.1, 0.3, 1.5, 3 and 10 mg/kg. Of the roughly 51 patients in dose escalation, about 20 had hepatocellular carcinoma, approximately 15 had melanoma, 9 had renal cell carcinoma and 9 had head and neck cancer. The dose-escalation cohort was 82.7% male with a mean age of around 64 years, ranging from roughly 20 to 80. Patients were allowed to have had prior anti-PD-1, anti-PD-L1 or anti-CTLA-4 therapy, and around 43% of the dose-escalation patients had been treated with checkpoint inhibitors. Partial responses occurred in three dose-escalation patients, of whom one had hepatocellular carcinoma and two had cutaneous melanoma. Peripheral TCRbeta sequencing aimed to test whether ivuxolimab altered TCR sequence diversity and caused clonal T-cell expansion. The paper covers the monotherapy dose-escalation part of the phase I ivuxolimab trial, which included N = 52 patients.

About this clone: It has no known antigen specificity. No much larger clone exists at a distance of one base, and base qualities are not known.

Patients with autoimmune disease history or receiving systemic immunosuppression were excluded from the trial. Peripheral blood for TCR sequencing was collected from all dose cohorts at baseline, on cycle 4 day 1, and on cycle 7 day 1. Samples were obtained from an open-label, multicenter, first-in-human phase I dose-escalation trial of ivuxolimab. Adults with locally advanced or metastatic melanoma, renal cell carcinoma, hepatocellular carcinoma or head and neck squamous cell carcinoma were enrolled in the trial. Before TCR sequencing, CD4+ T cells and CD8+ T cells were sorted from peripheral blood as separate populations. For sequencing of the TCRbeta CDR3 region, genomic DNA was extracted from the sorted cells. The immunoSEQ Assay was used for sequencing of TCRbeta CDR3 regions. The clones in this table, taken by TCRdb from immuneACCESS, are in-frame only. Not every clone is retained; where verified, under half of the shortfall comes from an unresolved V gene, and the cause of the rest is unknown. The sample profile shows around 97,000 clones; roughly 80% of them were found once. Approximately 5.5% of the sample is held by the ten biggest clonotypes.

What the authors observed across the whole study: Clonal expansion of both CD4+ and CD8+ blood T cells was observed from baseline to week 6 at doses 0.1 to 3.0 mg/kg. Low levels of normalized T-cell clonal expansion were also seen in some patients who did not respond. The antigen specificity of the peripheral T cells that underwent clonal expansion was not determined. In the 0.1-3.0 mg/kg groups, partial responders were among the patients with the lowest normalized peripheral clonal expansion, particularly in CD8+ T cells. After ivuxolimab, expanded clones were on average more numerous among CD8+ T cells than among CD4+ T cells.

V is clipped by 2 bases and J by 10 bases, and the sequence between their germline boundaries is 6 bases long. The CDR3 spans 11 residues, from the cysteine through the phenylalanine. The only DNA kept is the CDR3, 33 bases in frame from the first base. This clonotype was obtained from an adult with an advanced solid tumor such as melanoma, head and neck, liver or kidney cancer. The sample here was CD4+ or CD8+ T cells sorted from blood, taken in a trial of the OX40 agonist ivuxolimab. The rearranged segments are TRBV5-3 and TRBJ1-4; the D gene cannot be named for sure. TRBV5-3 belongs to the ORF category, with a function that is uncertain. The CDR3 amino acid sequence is: CARSFQGKLFF. The nucleotide sequence reads as follows: TGTGCCAGAAGCTTCCAAGGAAAACTGTTTTTT.